This entry describes one TCR beta chain. What it binds is unknown. This entry is derived from a study of T cell repertoires in cytomegalovirus infection. Looking at the study overall: Used in the study were CMV epitopes, some recently identified and HLA-C-restricted, others well-studied and HLA-B-restricted.

Whole-study findings and limits: Pooled public TCR beta family frequency picked out CMV carriers with the relevant HLA.

Germline values: CDR1 KGHSH, CDR2 LQKENI. This CDR3 has 15 amino acids. Trimming removed 0 bases from V and 3 bases from J, with 11 bases in between. Each CDR3 protein is one row after TCRdb ran MiXCR on the reads. Here the sample spans over 250,000 distinct CDR3 sequences, roughly 21% being singletons. This clonotype originated in a human donor in good health (CMV status not recorded). Some clones in this sample may be carry-over from other donors' samples. The chain recombines TRBV18 with TRBJ2-5; D perhaps matches TRBD2 (6 bases). The sequencing here drew on cultured PBMCs, taken from culture after CMV antigen stimulation. The CDR3: CASSPPTGVEETQYF. In DNA, the CDR3 is TGTGCCAGCTCACCACCGACGGGAGTGGAAGAGACCCAGTACTTC.